The T cell receptor (beta chain) described here comes from a study of blood T cell repertoires in COVID-19. The germline gives CDR1 SGHTA, CDR2 FQGNSA. The CDR3 covers 15 residues. V was shortened by 1 base and J by 10 bases, with 14 bases between the two germline ends. Per the original data handling: For nucleated cells, counts were estimated from reference gene primer amplification. Only in-frame clones appear in the TCRdb table, and some are missing; sequencing was by immunoSEQ multiplex PCR. Clone size and V and J calls were adopted from that table, with D and trimming inferred from the DNA. The table has approximately 380,000 clones, 85% seen once; the top ten hold approximately 3.7%.

Sequencing input: peripheral blood. V is TRBV7-2 and J is TRBJ1-6; D possibly corresponds to TRBD1 (6 bases). The source is a woman younger than 30 with acute or convalescent COVID-19. The DNA of the CDR3 is TGTGCCAGCAGCTTAGTTTCCCAGGGGCGATCACCCCTCCACTTT. Protein sequence: CASSLVSQGRSPLHF.